This T cell receptor beta chain appears in the sequencing data of a study of T cells in Graves' hyperthyroidism and ophthalmopathy. General study results and limits: Clonotypes that were expanded in thyroid above 0.001 mostly appeared in blood too. Model predictions of ophthalmopathy came a median 6.5 months before onset.

This clonotype was seen at least ten times. The target antigen is unknown. Researchers took RNA transcripts and amplified the TCR beta CDR3 regions from them. A first-round RT-PCR of the TCR CDR3 used the HTBI primer set. TCRdb fed the multiplex PCR reads into MiXCR, producing one record per CDR3 protein. The table has about 580,000 distinct CDR3 sequences, 35% to 55% seen once. Calling Graves' hyperthyroidism stable meant ophthalmopathy did not progress within 18 months. The CDR3 length is 15 residues. From germline, CDR1 is MNHEY and CDR2 SVGAGI. With 2 bases removed from V and 4 bases from J, the gap between germline ends came to 14 bases.

Material: peripheral blood or thyroid tissue (not recorded which). This clonotype was obtained from a woman between 18 and 30 years old with Graves' hyperthyroidism. The J gene is TRBJ2-5, the V gene TRBV6-5; possibly TRBD1 for D (5 bases). CDR3 in amino acids: CASSYGSPGIETQYF. In DNA, the CDR3 is TGTGCCAGCAGTTACGGGTCTCCAGGGATAGAGACCCAGTACTTC.